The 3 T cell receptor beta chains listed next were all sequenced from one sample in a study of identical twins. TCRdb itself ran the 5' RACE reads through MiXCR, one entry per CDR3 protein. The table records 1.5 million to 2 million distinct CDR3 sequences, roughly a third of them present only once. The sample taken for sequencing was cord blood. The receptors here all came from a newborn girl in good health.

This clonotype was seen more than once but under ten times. CDR3 amino acids: CASRRRSASTDTQYF. For the CDR3, the DNA is TGTGCCAGCAGGAGAAGGAGCGCAAGCACAGATACGCAGTATTTT. The chain combines TRBV12-3 or TRBV12-4 with TRBJ2-3; D is undetermined. V dropped 6 bases and J dropped 0 bases, with 13 bases sitting between them. This CDR3 is built from 15 residues.

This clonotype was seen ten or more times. The CDR3 DNA is TGTGCCAGCAGCTTCGGACTTAATCAGCCCCAGCATTTT. Protein product: CASSFGLNQPQHF. This chain joins TRBV27 and TRBJ1-5; D is uncertain. In germline, CDR1 is MNHEY, CDR2 SMNVEV (reference sequence). The CDR3 is 13 residues long. V shed 6 bases and J shed 4 bases, with 10 bases lying between them.

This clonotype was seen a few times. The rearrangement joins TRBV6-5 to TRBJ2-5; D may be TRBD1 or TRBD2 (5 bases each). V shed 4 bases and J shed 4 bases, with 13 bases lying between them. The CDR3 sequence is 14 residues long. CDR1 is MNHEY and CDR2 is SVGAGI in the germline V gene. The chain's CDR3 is CASSSMGRRETQYF. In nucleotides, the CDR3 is TGTGCCAGCAGTTCCATGGGACGGAGAGAGACCCAGTACTTC.